This T cell receptor beta chain stems from a study of T cells in Graves' hyperthyroidism and ophthalmopathy. The CDR3 runs 14 residues. CDR1 SGHRS and CDR2 YFSETQ come from the germline V gene. V dropped 1 base and J dropped 4 bases, with 9 bases sitting between them. Amplification yielded TCR beta CDR3 regions, with RNA transcripts as the source. With the HTBI primer set, the TCR CDR3 went through a first round of RT-PCR. Using its own MiXCR run on the multiplex PCR reads, TCRdb lists one record per CDR3 protein. The data contain roughly 500,000 distinct CDR3 sequences, approximately 15% of them singletons.

Sequenced input: blood. This sequence was found in a young woman with Graves' hyperthyroidism that later progressed to Graves' ophthalmopathy. V is TRBV5-1 and J is TRBJ1-3, with D maybe TRBD1 (5 bases). The DNA of the CDR3 is TGCGCCAGCAGCTTGTTGGCAGGGGGAAACACCATATATTTT. It translates to CASSLLAGGNTIYF.